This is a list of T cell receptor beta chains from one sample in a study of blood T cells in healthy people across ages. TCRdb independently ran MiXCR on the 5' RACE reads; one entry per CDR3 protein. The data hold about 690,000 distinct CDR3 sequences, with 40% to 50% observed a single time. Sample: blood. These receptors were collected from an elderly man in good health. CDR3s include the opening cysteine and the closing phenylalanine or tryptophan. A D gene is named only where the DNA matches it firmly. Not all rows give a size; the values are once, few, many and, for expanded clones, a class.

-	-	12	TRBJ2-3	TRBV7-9	CASSGPIIPQYF	TGTGCCAGCAGCGGACCTATTATTCCGCAGTATTTT
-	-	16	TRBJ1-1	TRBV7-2	CASSVGVRSMNTEAFF	TGTGCCAGCAGCGTAGGGGTCAGAAGCATGAACACTGAAGCTTTCTTT
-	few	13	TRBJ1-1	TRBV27	CASSTGRSDEAFF	TGTGCCAGCAGCACAGGACGATCGGACGAAGCTTTCTTT
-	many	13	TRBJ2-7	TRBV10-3	CAISDQSSYEQYF	TGTGCCATCAGTGATCAGAGCTCCTACGAGCAGTACTTC
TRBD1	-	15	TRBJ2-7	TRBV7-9	CASSPQGSSYNEQYF	TGTGCCAGCAGCCCACAGGGGAGCTCCTACAATGAGCAGTACTTC
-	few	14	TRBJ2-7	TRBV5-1	CASSLAGDAIEQYF	TGCGCCAGCAGCTTGGCGGGGGATGCCATCGAGCAGTACTTC
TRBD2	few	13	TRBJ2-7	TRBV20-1	CTPNGAGGREQYF	TGCACTCCCAATGGGGCGGGAGGTAGGGAGCAGTACTTC
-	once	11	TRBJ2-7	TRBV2	CARAGTGEQYF	TGTGCCAGGGCAGGGACGGGCGAGCAGTACTTC
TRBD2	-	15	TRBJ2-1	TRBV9	CASNRNSGNFGEQFF	TGTGCCAGCAACCGGAATAGCGGGAATTTTGGTGAGCAGTTCTTC
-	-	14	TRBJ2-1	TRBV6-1	CASESGDGYNEQFF	TGTGCCAGCGAGTCGGGGGACGGCTACAATGAGCAGTTCTTC
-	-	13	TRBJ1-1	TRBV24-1	CATSENDNTEAFF	TGTGCCACCAGTGAAAATGACAACACTGAAGCTTTCTTT
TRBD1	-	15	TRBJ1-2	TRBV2	CASSLDRELDYGYTF	TGTGCCAGCAGCCTCGACAGGGAGTTAGACTATGGCTACACCTTC
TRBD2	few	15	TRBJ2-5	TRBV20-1	CSAEGLAPTPETQYF	TGCAGTGCCGAAGGACTAGCGCCTACCCCAGAGACCCAGTACTTC
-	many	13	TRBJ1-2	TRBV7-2	CASSPDSLSGYTF	TGTGCCAGCAGTCCGGACAGCCTCTCTGGCTACACCTTC
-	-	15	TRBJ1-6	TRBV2	CASSGPGRVNSPLHF	TGTGCCAGCAGTGGCCCGGGGAGAGTCAATTCACCCCTCCACTTT
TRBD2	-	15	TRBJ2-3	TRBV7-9	CASSTLAGISDTQYF	TGTGCCAGCAGTACGCTAGCGGGCATTTCAGATACGCAGTATTTT
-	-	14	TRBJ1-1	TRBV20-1	CSATETGRHTEAFF	TGCAGTGCTACCGAAACAGGGCGGCACACTGAAGCTTTCTTT